Given below is one T cell receptor beta chain in context. Its antigen is not known. Germline CDR1 and CDR2: MGHRA and YSYEKL. Trimming shortened V by 6 bases and J by 1 base, and 12 bases separated the two germline ends. The CDR3 runs to 15 residues. These data belong to a study of human T cells and chemical hapten exposure. General observations from the study: Expanded TCRs grouped into significantly more large CDR3 similarity clusters than controls produced.

Indicated time point: pre-sensitization, week 0. Noted treatment: therapeutic diphenylcyclopropenone sensitization with weekly scalp DPC. TCRdb used MiXCR to reprocess the RACE reads, holding one entry per CDR3 protein. This table has around 200,000 distinct CDR3 sequences, approximately 31% appearing once. The specimen comprised whole blood, sampled in connection with sensitization to the hapten diphenylcyclopropenone (DPC). The receptor was derived from a woman in her thirties with alopecia areata. Some clones in this sample may be carry-over from other donors' samples. The chain couples TRBV4-1 to TRBJ2-2; D is ambiguous. CDR3 in amino acids: CASSHLTENTGELFF. CDR3 bases: TGCGCCAGCAGTCACCTAACGGAGAACACCGGGGAGCTGTTTTTT.